Shown below are 6 T cell receptor beta chains from a single sample sequenced in a study of control samples from healthy donors and cancer patients. Only in-frame clones appear in the TCRdb table, and some are missing; sequencing was by immunoSEQ multiplex PCR. Of about 82,000 clones in the sample, 90% to 95% were seen once. What was sequenced was blood. Receptor source: a woman aged 18-30 years in good health.

The V and J genes are TRBV25-1 and TRBJ1-6; D is perhaps TRBD1 (5 bases). Trimming removed 8 bases from V and 8 bases from J, with 19 bases in between. There are 15 residues in the CDR3. CDR1 is MGHDK and CDR2 is SYGVNS in the germline V gene. CDR3: CASASSGSKDSPLHF. In DNA form, the CDR3 reads TGTGCCAGCGCGAGCTCAGGGAGTAAGGATTCACCCCTCCACTTT.

V usage is TRBV6-5 and J usage is TRBJ1-6; D is unresolved. CDR3 length: 13 amino acids. With 7 bases removed from V and 13 bases from J, the gap between germline ends came to 17 bases. The V gene's germline CDR1 is MNHEY and CDR2 SVGAGI. DNA of the CDR3: TGTGCCAGCAATTTGGGAGGCGTCGCGCCCCTCCACTTT. As protein: CASNLGGVAPLHF.

This chain joins TRBV5-1 and TRBJ2-7; D possibly corresponds to TRBD2 (7 bases). CDR1 and CDR2 (germline): SGHRS, YFSETQ. This CDR3 has 16 amino acids. With 0 bases removed from V and 6 bases from J, the gap between germline ends came to 19 bases. CDR3 sequence reads: CASSLAYRGAESEQYF. CDR3 DNA sequence: TGCGCCAGCAGCTTGGCCTACCGGGGGGCGGAATCCGAGCAGTACTTC.

The genes are TRBV5-1 and TRBJ2-2; 9 bases are shared with TRBD1. Germline trimming cut 5 bases from V and 9 bases from J; bases unmatched to any gene: 14. This CDR3 spans 16 amino acids. Germline CDR1 reads SGHRS; CDR2 reads YFSETQ. The CDR3: CASRRYTGTGNWELFF. The DNA of the CDR3 is TGCGCCAGCAGGAGATATACCGGGACAGGGAACTGGGAGCTGTTTTTT.

This chain links TRBV28 with TRBJ2-7; perhaps TRBD2 as D (5 bases). Trimming cost V 8 bases and J 3 bases, with 14 bases left between them. Germline CDR1 is MDHEN and CDR2 is SYDVKM. The CDR3 is 13 amino acids. CDR3 coding DNA: TGTGCCAGCGGGAGTCAAGACCTCTACGAGCAGTACTTC. Residues: CASGSQDLYEQYF.

V is TRBV9 and J is TRBJ1-5; D remains ambiguous. The V gene's germline CDR1 is SGDLS and CDR2 YYNGEE. The V end lost 0 bases, the J end lost 0 bases, and 7 bases lay between the germline ends. CDR3 length equals 15 residues. CDR3 sequence: CASSVEGNSNQPQHF. The CDR3 coding sequence is TGTGCCAGCAGCGTAGAGGGTAATAGCAATCAGCCCCAGCATTTT. Full variable domain (rest looked up from reference TRBV9 and TRBJ1-5): DSGVTQTPKHLITATGQRVTLRCSPRSGDLSVYWYQQSLDQGLQFLIQYYNGEERAKGNILERFSAQQFPDLHSELNLSSLELGDSALYFCASSVEGNSNQPQHFGDGTRLSIL.